The 21 T cell receptor beta chains presented below share a single source sample, sequenced in a study of CD8 T cells in Susac syndrome. An amount of RNA that ranged from about 0.45 to 1 ug was reverse transcribed with random hexamers. TCRdb re-analysed the immunoSEQ multiplex PCR reads in MiXCR, keeping a single row per CDR3 protein. Of about 120,000 distinct CDR3 sequences in the sample, about nine tenths were seen once. The sequencing input was CD4+ T cells from PBMCs. The receptor source for this set is a human donor in good health.

This chain links TRBV11-2 with TRBJ1-1; D ambiguous. Germline V gives CDR1 SGHAT, CDR2 FQNNGV. V lost 5 bases and J lost 11, with 9 bases in between. The CDR3 is 10 amino acids. CDR3 amino acids: CASSPEKAFF. Here the CDR3 DNA reads TGTGCCAGCAGCCCGGAAAAGGCTTTCTTT.

CDR3 coding DNA: TGTGCCAGTAGTAGGGGACAGCCGAACACTGAAGCTTTCTTT. It yields the protein CASSRGQPNTEAFF. The chain links TRBV19 to TRBJ1-1, with 7 bases lining up with TRBD1. The CDR3 extends over 14 amino acids. Losses at the gene ends were 4 bases for V and 1 base for J; bases not matched to a gene: 3. In germline, CDR1 is LNHDA, CDR2 SQIVND (reference sequence).

The V call is TRBV19, the J call TRBJ1-5; D not resolved. The CDR3 is 15 amino acids. Trimming stripped 1 base from V and 1 base from J, with 8 bases between. Germline assignment: CDR1 LNHDA and CDR2 SQIVND (reference sequence). The CDR3 DNA reads TGTGCCAGTAGTATAGTGGCCAGGAGCAATCAGCCCCAGCATTTT. It is translated as CASSIVARSNQPQHF.

The chain has TRBV5-6 and TRBJ2-2, with D possibly matching TRBD1 (6 bases). The V gene's germline CDR1 is SGHDT and CDR2 YYEEEE. CDR3 length: 15 residues. The V end was cut by 3 bases, the J end by 0 bases, with 9 bases between. The CDR3 loop reads CASSSGQSNTGELFF. The CDR3 nucleotides read TGTGCCAGCAGCTCCGGACAGTCGAACACCGGGGAGCTGTTTTTT.

This chain links TRBV30 with TRBJ2-1, with 9 bases identical to TRBD2. Germline CDR1 is GTSNPN and CDR2 is SVGIG (reference sequence). This CDR3 has 15 amino acids. Trimming cost V 2 bases and J 2 bases; bases outside gene matches: 4. The CDR3 loop is CAWSRASGTYNEQFF. The CDR3 DNA sequence: TGTGCCTGGAGTCGGGCTAGCGGGACCTACAATGAGCAGTTCTTC.

The CDR3 region is CASRHTGELFF. The DNA for the CDR3 is TGTGCCAGCAGGCATACCGGGGAGCTGTTTTTT. This chain joins TRBV3-1 and TRBJ2-2; D ambiguous. CDR3 length: 11 residues. The ends were cut back, 6 bases at V and 5 bases at J, with 4 bases in the middle. In germline, CDR1 is LGHDT, CDR2 YNNKEL (reference sequence).

The CDR3 DNA follows: TGTGCCAGCAGCCTAGCCGGGACTAGACACAATGAGCAGTTCTTC. Amino acid sequence: CASSLAGTRHNEQFF. The chain employs TRBV7-3 and TRBJ2-1; 8 nucleotides line up with TRBD2. Trimming at V came to 5 bases and at J to 5 bases, leaving 8 bases not matched to a gene. The CDR3 sequence is 15 residues long. CDR1 SGHTA and CDR2 FQGTGA come from the germline V gene. The whole variable domain, filled in from reference TRBV7-3 and TRBJ2-1, reads GAGVSQTPSNKVTEKGKYVELRCDPISGHTALYWYRQSLGQGPEFLIYFQGTGAADDSGLPNDRFFAVRPEGSVSTLKIQRTERGDSAVYLCASSLAGTRHNEQFFGPGTRLTVL.

The V and J genes are TRBV6-2 or TRBV6-3 and TRBJ2-1; the D gene could be TRBD1 or TRBD2 (6 bases each). The CDR3 covers 15 residues. Trimming removed 8 bases at V and 5 bases at J, with 19 bases between. The V gene's germline CDR1 is MNHEY and CDR2 SVGEGT. CDR3 DNA sequence: TGTGCCAGCCACGGAGGGGGGACCATAAACAATGAGCAGTTCTTC. Translated, it gives CASHGGGTINNEQFF.

The chain carries TRBV5-1 and TRBJ2-7; TRBD2 is a possible D gene (6 bases). V gave up 0 bases and J gave up 6 bases, with 10 bases separating them. The CDR3 spans 13 residues. From germline, CDR1 is SGHRS and CDR2 YFSETQ. The CDR3 here is CASSLELASEQYF. CDR3 coding DNA: TGCGCCAGCAGCTTGGAACTAGCAAGCGAGCAGTACTTC.

V is TRBV10-3 and J is TRBJ1-6; the match to TRBD1 covers 7 bases. With V trimmed by 4 bases and J by 7 bases, 7 bases remained unmatched. Germline values: CDR1 ENHRY, CDR2 SYGVKD. CDR3 size: 15 residues. CDR3 amino acids: CAISGEGARNSPLHF. The CDR3 nucleotides are TGTGCCATCAGTGGGGAGGGGGCGCGAAATTCACCCCTCCACTTT.

CDR3 residues: CASSMTSGSTDTQYF. CDR3 DNA: TGTGCCAGCAGCATGACTAGCGGGAGCACAGATACGCAGTATTTT. The chain uses TRBV12-3 or TRBV12-4 and TRBJ2-3, with 10 positions matching TRBD2. This CDR3 spans 15 amino acids. V trimming: 6 bases; J trimming: 0 bases; junction bases outside the gene matches: 3.

The rearrangement links TRBV18 to TRBJ1-5, with 9 positions matching TRBD1. This CDR3 comprises 14 residues. J gave up 7 bases and V 6 bases, and 7 bases lay outside the gene matches. Germline CDR1 is KGHSH and CDR2 is LQKENI. As DNA, the CDR3 is TGTGCCAGCTCCCCGGACAGGGGAAACCAGCCCCAGCATTTT. It codes for CASSPDRGNQPQHF.

The J gene is TRBJ2-2, the V gene TRBV7-6; D may be TRBD2 (6 bases). Trimming pared 1 base from V and 5 bases from J, leaving 11 bases between. Germline V gene sequence: CDR1 SGHVS, CDR2 FNYEAQ. The CDR3 consists of 15 residues. CDR3 region: CASSLDGSRTGELFF. In nucleotides, the CDR3 is TGTGCCAGCAGCTTAGACGGGAGTCGAACCGGGGAGCTGTTTTTT. The whole variable domain, filled in from reference TRBV7-6 and TRBJ2-2, reads GAGVSQSPRYKVTKRGQDVALRCDPISGHVSLYWYRQALGQGPEFLTYFNYEAQQDKSGLPNDRFSAERPEGSISTLTIQRTEQRDSAMYRCASSLDGSRTGELFFGEGSRLTVL.

This sequence joins TRBV14 and TRBJ2-1; D possibly matches TRBD1 or TRBD2 (5 bases each). V dropped 0 bases and J dropped 1 base, with 22 bases sitting between them. From germline, CDR1 is SGHDN and CDR2 FVKESK. CDR3 length: 20 amino acids. This chain's CDR3 is CASSQDFAGTRASSYNEQFF. The CDR3 DNA reads TGTGCCAGCAGCCAAGATTTTGCAGGGACGAGGGCGAGTTCCTACAATGAGCAGTTCTTC.

This chain connects TRBV19 to TRBJ1-4; 7 nucleotides agree with TRBD1. The germline CDR1 and CDR2 sequences are LNHDA and SQIVND (reference sequence). The CDR3 has 15 residues. The ends lost 3 bases at V and 4 bases at J; junction bases unmatched: 5. The CDR3 sequence: CASSMAGQRNEKLFF. CDR3 DNA: TGTGCCAGTAGTATGGCGGGACAGCGTAATGAAAAACTGTTTTTT.

The J gene is TRBJ2-3, the V gene TRBV24-1, with 9 bases identical to TRBD2. The CDR3 loop spans 16 amino acids. V lost 4 bases to trimming and J lost 1 base; unmatched junction nucleotides: 5. Germline values: CDR1 KGHDR, CDR2 SFDVKD. The CDR3 loop reads CATSESIAGGTDTQYF. For the CDR3, the DNA is TGTGCCACCAGTGAGAGCATAGCGGGGGGCACAGATACGCAGTATTTT.

The rearrangement joins TRBV5-1 to TRBJ1-1, with no clear D. Per the germline V gene, CDR1 is SGHRS and CDR2 is YFSETQ. This CDR3 is 14 amino acids long. V shed 0 bases and J shed 6 bases, with 12 bases lying between them. CDR3 region: CASSLGDKSSEAFF. DNA for the CDR3: TGCGCCAGCAGCTTGGGGGATAAATCTTCTGAAGCTTTCTTT.

The CDR3 DNA is TGCAGCGTTGGAGTACAGGGGTTTGAGCAGTACTTC. Its protein product is CSVGVQGFEQYF. The chain is built from TRBV29-1 and TRBJ2-7; 7 positions match TRBD1. The CDR3 totals 12 residues. V lost 4 bases, J lost 7 bases, and 7 bases stayed unmatched. In germline, CDR1 is SQVTM, CDR2 ANQGSEA.

V is TRBV29-1 and J is TRBJ2-2; no clear D gene. Trimming removed 7 bases from V and 0 bases from J, with 12 bases in between. The CDR3 extends over 14 amino acids. CDR1 is SQVTM and CDR2 is ANQGSEA in the germline V gene. CDR3 protein: CSGRLHANTGELFF. The CDR3 DNA is TGCAGCGGACGCCTACACGCGAACACCGGGGAGCTGTTTTTT.

CDR3 amino acids: CASRAGQGPGYTF. CDR3 bases: TGTGCCAGCAGGGCCGGACAGGGTCCGGGCTACACCTTC. The genes are TRBV6-5 and TRBJ1-2; 8 positions match TRBD1. Germline CDR1 is MNHEY and CDR2 is SVGAGI. CDR3 length: 13 amino acids. The V gene end was trimmed by 6 bases and the J gene end by 8 bases; junction bases not matched to a gene: 8.

As DNA, the CDR3 is TGTGCCAGCAGTGAGACTAATCTAGCGGGGGGCAATGAGCAGTTCTTC. Its protein product is CASSETNLAGGNEQFF. The chain is built from TRBV6-1 and TRBJ2-1, with TRBD2 matching over 11 bases. With V trimmed by 3 bases and J by 6 bases, 7 bases remained unmatched. Germline lookup yields CDR1 MNHNS and CDR2 SASEGT. CDR3 length: 16 amino acids.